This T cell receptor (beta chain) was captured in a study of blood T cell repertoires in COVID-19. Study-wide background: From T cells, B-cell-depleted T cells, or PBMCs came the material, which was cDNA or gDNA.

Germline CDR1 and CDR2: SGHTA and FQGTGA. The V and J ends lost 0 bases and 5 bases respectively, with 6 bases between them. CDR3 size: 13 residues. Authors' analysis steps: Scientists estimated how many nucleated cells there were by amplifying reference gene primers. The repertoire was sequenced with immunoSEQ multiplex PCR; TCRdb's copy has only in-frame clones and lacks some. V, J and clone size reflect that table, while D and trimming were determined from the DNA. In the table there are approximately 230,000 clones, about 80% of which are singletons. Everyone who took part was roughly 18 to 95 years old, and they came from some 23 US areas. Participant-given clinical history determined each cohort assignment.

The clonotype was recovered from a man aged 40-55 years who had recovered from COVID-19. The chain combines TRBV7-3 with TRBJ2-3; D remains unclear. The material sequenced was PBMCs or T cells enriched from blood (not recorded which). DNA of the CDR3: TGTGCCAGCAGCTTAACTGTATTAGATACGCAGTATTTT. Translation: CASSLTVLDTQYF.